This is a list of T cell receptor beta chains from one sample in a study of blood T cells in healthy people across ages. TCRdb processed the 5' RACE reads anew with MiXCR; each CDR3 protein has one entry. The sample has hundreds of thousands of distinct CDR3 sequences; more than 45% are singletons. The material sequenced was blood. The source of these receptors is a man aged 30 to 39 in good health. Both conserved end residues are trimmed from each CDR3. The order of the fields is J gene, V gene, CDR3 protein.

j_gene: -; v_gene: TRBV15; CDR3aa: ATSNRASAKRNEQY
j_gene: TRBJ2-7; v_gene: TRBV29-1; CDR3aa: SVRDTISPLRGEQY
j_gene: TRBJ2-7; v_gene: TRBV18; CDR3aa: ASSDMTLPYEQY
j_gene: TRBJ2-7; v_gene: TRBV5-5; CDR3aa: ASRGQGMSVYEQY
j_gene: TRBJ1-1; v_gene: TRBV6-5; CDR3aa: ASNNRRGYTEAF
j_gene: TRBJ1-2; v_gene: TRBV12-3/TRBV12-4; CDR3aa: ASSLAGGLRGYT
j_gene: TRBJ2-5; v_gene: TRBV20-1; CDR3aa: SLGQLETQY
j_gene: TRBJ2-1; v_gene: TRBV12-3/TRBV12-4; CDR3aa: ASSRDRGSNERF
j_gene: TRBJ2-3; v_gene: TRBV6-5; CDR3aa: ASSQTGNLGDTQY
j_gene: TRBJ2-7; v_gene: TRBV28; CDR3aa: ATEDIGQVVYEQY
j_gene: TRBJ2-3; v_gene: TRBV6-1; CDR3aa: ASRSDTARDTQY
j_gene: TRBJ2-7; v_gene: TRBV5-1; CDR3aa: ASSLQGRGYYNEQY
j_gene: TRBJ1-5; v_gene: TRBV27; CDR3aa: ASSLSVSSYNEDQPQH
j_gene: TRBJ1-5; v_gene: TRBV4-2; CDR3aa: ASSQESRGGNQPQH
j_gene: TRBJ2-5; v_gene: TRBV19; CDR3aa: ASSIDDRRLAFETQY
j_gene: -; v_gene: TRBV2; CDR3aa: ASRRSEGGIQY
j_gene: TRBJ1-1; v_gene: TRBV4-1; CDR3aa: ASSQQPLRPEAF